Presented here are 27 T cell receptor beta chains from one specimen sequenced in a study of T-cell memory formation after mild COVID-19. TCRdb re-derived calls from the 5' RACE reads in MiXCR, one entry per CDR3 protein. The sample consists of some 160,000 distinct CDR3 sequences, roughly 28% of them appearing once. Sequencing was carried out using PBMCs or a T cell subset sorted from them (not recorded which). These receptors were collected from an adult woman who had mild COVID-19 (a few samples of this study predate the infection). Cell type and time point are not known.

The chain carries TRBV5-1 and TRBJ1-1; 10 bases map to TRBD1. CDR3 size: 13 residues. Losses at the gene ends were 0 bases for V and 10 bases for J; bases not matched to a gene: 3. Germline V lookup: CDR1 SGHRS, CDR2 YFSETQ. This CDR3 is CASSLGQGARAFF. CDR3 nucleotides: TGCGCCAGCAGCTTGGGACAGGGGGCGCGAGCTTTCTTT. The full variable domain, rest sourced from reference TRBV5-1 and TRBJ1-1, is KAGVTQTPRYLIKTRGQQVTLSCSPISGHRSVSWYQQTPGQGLQFLFEYFSETQRNKGNFPGRFSGRQFSNSRSEMNVSTLELGDSALYLCASSLGQGARAFFGQGTRLTVV.

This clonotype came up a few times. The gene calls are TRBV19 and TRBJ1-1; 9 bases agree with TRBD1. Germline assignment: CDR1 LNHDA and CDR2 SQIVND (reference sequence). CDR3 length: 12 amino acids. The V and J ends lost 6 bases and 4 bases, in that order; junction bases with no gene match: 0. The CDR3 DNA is TGTGCCAGTAGGACAGGGGGCACTGAAGCTTTCTTT. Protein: CASRTGGTEAFF.

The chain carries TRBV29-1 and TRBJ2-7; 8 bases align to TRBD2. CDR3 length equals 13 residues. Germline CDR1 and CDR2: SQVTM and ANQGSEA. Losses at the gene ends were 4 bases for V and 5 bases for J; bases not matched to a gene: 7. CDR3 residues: CSVGSGGPNEQYF. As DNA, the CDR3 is TGCAGCGTTGGATCGGGAGGGCCGAACGAGCAGTACTTC.

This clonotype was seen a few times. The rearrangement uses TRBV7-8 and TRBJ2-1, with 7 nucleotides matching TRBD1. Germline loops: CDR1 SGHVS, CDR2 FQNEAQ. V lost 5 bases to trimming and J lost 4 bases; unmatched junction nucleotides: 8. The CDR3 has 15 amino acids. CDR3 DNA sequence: TGTGCCAGCAGCCCCCGGGACAGTTATTACAATGAGCAGTTCTTC. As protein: CASSPRDSYYNEQFF.

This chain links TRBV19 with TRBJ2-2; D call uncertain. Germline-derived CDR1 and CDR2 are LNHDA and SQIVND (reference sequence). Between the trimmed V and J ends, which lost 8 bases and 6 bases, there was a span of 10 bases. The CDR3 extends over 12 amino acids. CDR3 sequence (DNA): TGTGCCAGTTGGGCTGGCCCCGGGGAGCTGTTTTTT. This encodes CASWAGPGELFF. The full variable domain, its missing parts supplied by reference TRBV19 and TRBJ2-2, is DGGITQSPKYLFRKEGQNVTLSCEQNLNHDAMYWYRQDPGQGLRLIYYSQIVNDFQKGDIAEGYSVSREKKESFPLTVTSAQKNPTAFYLCASWAGPGELFFGEGSRLTVL.

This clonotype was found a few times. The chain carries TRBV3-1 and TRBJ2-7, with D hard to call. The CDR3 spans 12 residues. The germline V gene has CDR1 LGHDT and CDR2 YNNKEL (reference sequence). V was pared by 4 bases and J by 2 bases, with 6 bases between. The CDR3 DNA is TGTGCCAGCAGCCTCCGGACCTACGAGCAGTACTTC. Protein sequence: CASSLRTYEQYF.

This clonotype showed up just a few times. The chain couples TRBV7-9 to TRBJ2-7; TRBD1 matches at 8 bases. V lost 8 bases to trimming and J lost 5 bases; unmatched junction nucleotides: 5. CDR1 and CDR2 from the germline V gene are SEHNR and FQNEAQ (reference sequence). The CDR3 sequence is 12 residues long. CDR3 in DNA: TGTGCCAGCCTAACAGGGGGGAACGAGCAGTACTTC. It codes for CASLTGGNEQYF. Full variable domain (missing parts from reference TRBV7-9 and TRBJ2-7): DTGVSQNPRHKITKRGQNVTFRCDPISEHNRLYWYRQTLGQGPEFLTYFQNEAQLEKSRLLSDRFSAERPKGSFSTLEIQRTEQGDSAMYLCASLTGGNEQYFGPGTRLTVT.

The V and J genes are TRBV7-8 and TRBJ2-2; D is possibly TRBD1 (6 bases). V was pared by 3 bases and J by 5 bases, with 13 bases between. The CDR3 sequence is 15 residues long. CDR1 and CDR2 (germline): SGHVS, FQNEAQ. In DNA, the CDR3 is TGTGCCAGCAGCTTTTGGACAGTCAGTACCGGGGAGCTGTTTTTT. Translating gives CASSFWTVSTGELFF. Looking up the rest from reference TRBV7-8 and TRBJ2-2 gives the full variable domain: GAGVSQSPRYKVAKRGQDVALRCDPISGHVSLFWYQQALGQGPEFLTYFQNEAQLDKSGLPSDRFFAERPEGSVSTLKIQRTQQEDSAVYLCASSFWTVSTGELFFGEGSRLTVL.

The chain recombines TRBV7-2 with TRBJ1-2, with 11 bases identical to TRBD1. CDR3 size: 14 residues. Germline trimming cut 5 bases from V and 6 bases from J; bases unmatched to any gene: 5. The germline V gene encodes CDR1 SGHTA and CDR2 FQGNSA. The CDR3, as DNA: TGTGCCAGCAGCCCTCGGACAGGGGGCGATGGCTACACCTTC. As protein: CASSPRTGGDGYTF.

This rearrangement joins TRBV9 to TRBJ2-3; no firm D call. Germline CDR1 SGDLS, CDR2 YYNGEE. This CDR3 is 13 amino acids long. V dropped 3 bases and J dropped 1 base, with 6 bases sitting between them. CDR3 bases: TGTGCCAGCAGCGCCTCCGGCACAGATACGCAGTATTTT. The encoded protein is CASSASGTDTQYF.

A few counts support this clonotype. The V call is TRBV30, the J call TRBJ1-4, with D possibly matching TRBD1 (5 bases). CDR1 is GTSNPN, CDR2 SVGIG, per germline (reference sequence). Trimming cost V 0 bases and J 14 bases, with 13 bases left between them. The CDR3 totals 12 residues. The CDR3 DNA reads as TGTGCCTGGAGTGTAACCGGGACGACGCTGTTTTTT. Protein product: CAWSVTGTTLFF.

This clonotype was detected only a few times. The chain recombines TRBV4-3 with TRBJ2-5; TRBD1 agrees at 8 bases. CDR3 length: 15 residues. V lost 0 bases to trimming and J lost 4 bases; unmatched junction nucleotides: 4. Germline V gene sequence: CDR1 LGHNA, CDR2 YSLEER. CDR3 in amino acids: CASSQDRGQVETQYF. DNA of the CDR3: TGCGCCAGCAGCCAAGACAGGGGGCAGGTAGAGACCCAGTACTTC.

The CDR3 loop reads CAGLAGLTDTQYF. CDR3 coding DNA: TGTGCCGGGCTAGCGGGCCTCACAGATACGCAGTATTTT. The chain couples TRBV2 to TRBJ2-3; 8 positions match TRBD2. With V trimmed by 11 bases and J by 2 bases, 6 bases remained unmatched. Germline CDR1 reads SNHLY; CDR2 reads FYNNEI. The CDR3 is 13 residues long.

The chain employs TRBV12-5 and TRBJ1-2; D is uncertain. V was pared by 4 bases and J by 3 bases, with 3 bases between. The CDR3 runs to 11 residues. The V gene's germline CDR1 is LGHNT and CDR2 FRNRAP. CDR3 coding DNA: TGTGCTAGTGGTTCCGACTATGGCTACACCTTC. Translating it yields CASGSDYGYTF. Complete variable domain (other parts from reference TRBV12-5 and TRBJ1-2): DARVTQTPRHKVTEMGQEVTMRCQPILGHNTVFWYRQTMMQGLELLAYFRNRAPLDDSGMPKDRFSAEMPDATLATLKIQPSEPRDSAVYFCASGSDYGYTFGSGTRLTVV.

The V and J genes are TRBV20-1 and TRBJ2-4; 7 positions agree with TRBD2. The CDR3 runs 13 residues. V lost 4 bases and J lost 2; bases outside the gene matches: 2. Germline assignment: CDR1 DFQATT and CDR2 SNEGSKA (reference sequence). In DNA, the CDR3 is TGCAGTGCTAACGGGGGGACCAAAAACATTCAGTACTTC. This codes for CSANGGTKNIQYF.

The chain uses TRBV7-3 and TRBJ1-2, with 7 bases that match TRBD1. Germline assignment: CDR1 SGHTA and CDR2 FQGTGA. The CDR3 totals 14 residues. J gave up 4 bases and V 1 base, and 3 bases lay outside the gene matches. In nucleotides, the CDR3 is TGTGCCAGCAGCTTAAATGCAGGGGGCTATGGCTACACCTTC. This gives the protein CASSLNAGGYGYTF.

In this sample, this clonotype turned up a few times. The CDR3 region is CASSQRRFLPPYEQYF. Here the CDR3 DNA reads TGTGCCAGCAGCCAACGACGGTTCCTCCCGCCCTACGAGCAGTACTTC. The chain is built from TRBV7-2 and TRBJ2-7, with D hard to call. V gave up 5 bases and J gave up 2 bases, with 19 bases separating them. The CDR3 length is 16 residues. From germline, CDR1 is SGHTA and CDR2 FQGNSA.

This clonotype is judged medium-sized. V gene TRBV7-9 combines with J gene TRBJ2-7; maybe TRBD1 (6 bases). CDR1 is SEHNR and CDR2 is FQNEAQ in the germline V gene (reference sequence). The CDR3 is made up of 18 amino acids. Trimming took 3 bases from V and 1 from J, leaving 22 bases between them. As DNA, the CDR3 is TGTGCCAGCAGCTTCGAGGAGTCGTGGGCAGGGGCGTCCTACGAGCAGTACTTC. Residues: CASSFEESWAGASYEQYF.

The CDR3: CASSVEWESYEQYF. CDR3 DNA sequence: TGTGCCAGCAGCGTAGAGTGGGAATCCTACGAGCAGTACTTC. The chain carries TRBV9 and TRBJ2-7; no clear D gene. The V gene lost 0 bases and the J gene lost 1 base, with 8 bases spanning the gap. This CDR3 is 14 amino acids long. Germline assignment: CDR1 SGDLS and CDR2 YYNGEE.

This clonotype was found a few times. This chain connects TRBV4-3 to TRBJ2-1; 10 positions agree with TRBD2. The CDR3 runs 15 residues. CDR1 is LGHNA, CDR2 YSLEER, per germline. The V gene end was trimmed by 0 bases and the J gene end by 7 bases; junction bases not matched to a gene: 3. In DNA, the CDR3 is TGCGCCAGCAGCCAAGACCTAGCGGGAGTTAATGAGCAGTTCTTC. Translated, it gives CASSQDLAGVNEQFF.

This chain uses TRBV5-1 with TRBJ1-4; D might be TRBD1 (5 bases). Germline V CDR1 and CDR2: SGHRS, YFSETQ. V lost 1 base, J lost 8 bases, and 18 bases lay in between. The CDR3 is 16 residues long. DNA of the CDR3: TGCGCCAGCAGCTTGCCCGCGGGACTGACTTCGGAAAAACTGTTTTTT. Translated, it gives CASSLPAGLTSEKLFF.

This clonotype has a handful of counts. The CDR3 spells CASSLAGLHFPNEQFF. CDR3 coding DNA: TGTGCCAGCAGCTTAGCGGGACTACACTTCCCCAATGAGCAGTTCTTC. The chain uses TRBV7-8 and TRBJ2-1, with 7 positions matching TRBD2. Germline lookup yields CDR1 SGHVS and CDR2 FQNEAQ. V shed 0 bases, J shed 6 bases, and the junction held 8 bases outside the gene matches. The CDR3 has 16 amino acids.

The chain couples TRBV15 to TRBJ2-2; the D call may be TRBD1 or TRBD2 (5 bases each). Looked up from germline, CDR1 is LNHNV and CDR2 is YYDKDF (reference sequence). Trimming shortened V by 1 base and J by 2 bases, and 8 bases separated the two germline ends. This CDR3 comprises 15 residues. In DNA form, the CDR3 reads TGTGCCACCAGCAGAGTTGGGGGAAACACCGGGGAGCTGTTTTTT. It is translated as CATSRVGGNTGELFF.

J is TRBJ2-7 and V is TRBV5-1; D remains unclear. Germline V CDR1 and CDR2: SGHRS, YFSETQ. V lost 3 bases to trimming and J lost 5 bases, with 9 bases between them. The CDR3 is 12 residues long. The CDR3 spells CASSSDGDEQYF. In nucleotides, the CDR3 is TGCGCCAGCAGCTCAGATGGGGACGAGCAGTACTTC.

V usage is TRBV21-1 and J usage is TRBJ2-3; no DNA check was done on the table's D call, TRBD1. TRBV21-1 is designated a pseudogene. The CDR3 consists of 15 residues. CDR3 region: CASSRDVPLQDTQYF. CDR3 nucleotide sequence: TGTGCCAGCAGCCGGGACGTTCCCCTCCAAGATACGCAGTATTTT.

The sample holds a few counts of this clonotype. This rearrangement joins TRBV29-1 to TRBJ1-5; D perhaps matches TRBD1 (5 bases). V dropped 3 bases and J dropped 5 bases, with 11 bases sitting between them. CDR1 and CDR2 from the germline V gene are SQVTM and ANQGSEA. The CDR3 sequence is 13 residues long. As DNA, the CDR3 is TGCAGCGTTGAGGAGGGACGAGATCAGCCCCAGCATTTT. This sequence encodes CSVEEGRDQPQHF.

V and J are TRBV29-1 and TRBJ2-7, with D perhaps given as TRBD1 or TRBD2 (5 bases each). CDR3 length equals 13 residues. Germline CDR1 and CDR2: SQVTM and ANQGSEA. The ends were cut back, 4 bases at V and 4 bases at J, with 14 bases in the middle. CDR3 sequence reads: CSVGGREMYEQYF. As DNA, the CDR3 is TGCAGCGTTGGGGGCAGGGAGATGTACGAGCAGTACTTC.